This TCR beta chain comes out of a study of T cells after somatic rescue of genetic block. V dropped 3 bases and J dropped 5; count of bases not matched to a gene: 5. Germline lookup yields CDR1 SGHRS and CDR2 YFSETQ. The CDR3 has 14 residues. The assay was immunoSEQ multiplex PCR, and TCRdb's table has in-frame clones only and misses some. The data contain about 8,000 clones, approximately 79% of them singletons. The TCR originated in a boy younger than 18. The chain carries TRBV5-1 and TRBJ1-1; TRBD1 matches 9 bases. The material sequenced was peripheral blood mononuclear cells (PBMCs). For the CDR3, the DNA is TGCGCCAGCAGCTCCGGGACAGGGAGAACTGAAGCTTTCTTT. It is translated as CASSSGTGRTEAFF. Drawing the rest from reference TRBV5-1 and TRBJ1-1, the complete variable domain is KAGVTQTPRYLIKTRGQQVTLSCSPISGHRSVSWYQQTPGQGLQFLFEYFSETQRNKGNFPGRFSGRQFSNSRSEMNVSTLELGDSALYLCASSSGTGRTEAFFGQGTRLTVV.